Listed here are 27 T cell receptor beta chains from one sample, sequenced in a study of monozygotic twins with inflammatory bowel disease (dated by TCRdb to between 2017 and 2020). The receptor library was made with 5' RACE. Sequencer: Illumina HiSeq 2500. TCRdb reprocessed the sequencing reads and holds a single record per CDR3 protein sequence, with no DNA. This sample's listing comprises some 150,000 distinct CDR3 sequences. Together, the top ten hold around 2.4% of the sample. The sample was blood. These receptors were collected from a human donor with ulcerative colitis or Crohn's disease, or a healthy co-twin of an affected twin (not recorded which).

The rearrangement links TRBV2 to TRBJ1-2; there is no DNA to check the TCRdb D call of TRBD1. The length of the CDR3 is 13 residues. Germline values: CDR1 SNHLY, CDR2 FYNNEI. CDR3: CANHETGGDGYTF.

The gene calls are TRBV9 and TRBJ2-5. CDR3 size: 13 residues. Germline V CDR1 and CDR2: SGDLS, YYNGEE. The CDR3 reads CASSVATGETQYF.

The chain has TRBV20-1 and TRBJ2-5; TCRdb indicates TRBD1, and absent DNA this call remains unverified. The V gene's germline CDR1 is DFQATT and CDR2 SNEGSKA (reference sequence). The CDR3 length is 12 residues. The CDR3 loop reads CSARDGRQTQYF.

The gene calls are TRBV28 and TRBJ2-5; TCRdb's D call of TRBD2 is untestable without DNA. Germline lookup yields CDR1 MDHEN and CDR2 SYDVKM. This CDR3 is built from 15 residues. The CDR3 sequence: CASSLKAGGRETQYF.

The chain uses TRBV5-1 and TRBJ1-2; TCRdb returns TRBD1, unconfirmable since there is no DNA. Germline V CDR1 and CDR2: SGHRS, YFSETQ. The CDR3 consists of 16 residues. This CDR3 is CASSPTPTGEGYGYTF. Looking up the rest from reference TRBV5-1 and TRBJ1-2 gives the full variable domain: KAGVTQTPRYLIKTRGQQVTLSCSPISGHRSVSWYQQTPGQGLQFLFEYFSETQRNKGNFPGRFSGRQFSNSRSEMNVSTLELGDSALYLCASSPTPTGEGYGYTFGSGTRLTVV.

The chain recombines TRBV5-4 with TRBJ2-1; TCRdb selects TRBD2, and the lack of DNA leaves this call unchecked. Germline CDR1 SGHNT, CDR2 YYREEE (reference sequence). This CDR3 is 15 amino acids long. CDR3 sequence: CASSPRGGTFNEQFF.

The CDR3 loop is CASSIARAGDEQFF. The chain uses TRBV9 and TRBJ2-1; TCRdb proposes TRBD1, but this gene call is untestable without DNA. Germline V gene lookup returns CDR1 SGDLS and CDR2 YYNGEE. The CDR3 runs 14 residues.

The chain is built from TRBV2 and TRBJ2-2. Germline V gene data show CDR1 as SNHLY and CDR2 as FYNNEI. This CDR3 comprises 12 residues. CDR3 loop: CASNSDTGELFF.

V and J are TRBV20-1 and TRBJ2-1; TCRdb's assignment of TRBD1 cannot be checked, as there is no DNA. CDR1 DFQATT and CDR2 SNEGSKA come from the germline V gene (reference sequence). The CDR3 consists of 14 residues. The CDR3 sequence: CSAIPGRGYNEQFF.

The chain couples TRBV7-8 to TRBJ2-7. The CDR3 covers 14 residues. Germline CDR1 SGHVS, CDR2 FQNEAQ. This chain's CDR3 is CASKSSGGSYEQYF.

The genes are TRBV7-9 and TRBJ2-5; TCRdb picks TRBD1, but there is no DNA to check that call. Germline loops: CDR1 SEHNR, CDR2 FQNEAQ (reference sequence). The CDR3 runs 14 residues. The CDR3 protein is CASSLIDRQETQYF.

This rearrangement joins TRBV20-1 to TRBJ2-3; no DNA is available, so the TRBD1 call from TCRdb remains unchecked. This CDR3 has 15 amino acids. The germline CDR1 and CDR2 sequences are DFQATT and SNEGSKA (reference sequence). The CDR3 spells CSARDGDTSTDTQYF.

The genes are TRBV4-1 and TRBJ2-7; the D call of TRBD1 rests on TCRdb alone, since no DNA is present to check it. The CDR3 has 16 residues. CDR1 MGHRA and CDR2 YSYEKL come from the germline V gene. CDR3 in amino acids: CASSRTHRQGGYEQYF.

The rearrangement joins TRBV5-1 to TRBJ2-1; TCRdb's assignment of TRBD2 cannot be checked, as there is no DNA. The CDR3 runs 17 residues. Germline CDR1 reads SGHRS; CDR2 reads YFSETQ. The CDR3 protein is CASSSPRLAAIDNEQFF.

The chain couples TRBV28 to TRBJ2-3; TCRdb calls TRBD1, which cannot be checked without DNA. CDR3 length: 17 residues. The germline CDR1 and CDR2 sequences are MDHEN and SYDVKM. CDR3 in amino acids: CASSALSGGPPTDTQYF.

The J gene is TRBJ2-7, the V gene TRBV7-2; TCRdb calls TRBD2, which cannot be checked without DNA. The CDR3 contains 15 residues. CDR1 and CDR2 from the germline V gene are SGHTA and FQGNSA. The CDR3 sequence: CASSSALTRAGEQYF.

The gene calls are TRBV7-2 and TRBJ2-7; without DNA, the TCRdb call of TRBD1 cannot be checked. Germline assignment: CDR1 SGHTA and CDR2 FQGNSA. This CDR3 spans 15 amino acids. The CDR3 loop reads CASSLETGGSYEQYF.

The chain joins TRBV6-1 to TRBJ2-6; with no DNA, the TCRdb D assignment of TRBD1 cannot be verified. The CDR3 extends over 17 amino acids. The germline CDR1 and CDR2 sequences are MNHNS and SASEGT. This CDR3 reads CASSRTGEDSGANVLTF.

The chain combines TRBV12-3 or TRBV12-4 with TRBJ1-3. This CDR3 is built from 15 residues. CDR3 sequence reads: CASSLEDLSGNTIYF.

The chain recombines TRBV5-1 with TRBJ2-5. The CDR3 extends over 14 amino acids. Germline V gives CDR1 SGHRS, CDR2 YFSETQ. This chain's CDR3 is CASSSSMRWETQYF. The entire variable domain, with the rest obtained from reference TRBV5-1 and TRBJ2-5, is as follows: KAGVTQTPRYLIKTRGQQVTLSCSPISGHRSVSWYQQTPGQGLQFLFEYFSETQRNKGNFPGRFSGRQFSNSRSEMNVSTLELGDSALYLCASSSSMRWETQYFGPGTRLLVL.

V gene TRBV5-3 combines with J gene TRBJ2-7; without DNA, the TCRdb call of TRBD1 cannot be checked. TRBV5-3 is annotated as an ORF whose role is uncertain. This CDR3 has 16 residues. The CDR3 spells CARSYGKDREYYEQYF.

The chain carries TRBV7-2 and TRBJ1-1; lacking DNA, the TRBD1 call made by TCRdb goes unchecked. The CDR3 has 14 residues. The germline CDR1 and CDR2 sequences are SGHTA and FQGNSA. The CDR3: CASSRPGPTLYAFF.

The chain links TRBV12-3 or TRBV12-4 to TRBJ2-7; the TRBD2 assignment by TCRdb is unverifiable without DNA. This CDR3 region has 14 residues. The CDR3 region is CASRISSGTYEQYF.

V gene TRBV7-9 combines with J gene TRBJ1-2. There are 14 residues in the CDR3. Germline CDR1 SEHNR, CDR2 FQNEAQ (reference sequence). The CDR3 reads CASSQHDGWEGYTF.

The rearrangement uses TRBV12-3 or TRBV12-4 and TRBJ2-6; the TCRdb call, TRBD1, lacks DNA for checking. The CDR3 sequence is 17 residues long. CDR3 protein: CASSRGTGFSGANVLTF.

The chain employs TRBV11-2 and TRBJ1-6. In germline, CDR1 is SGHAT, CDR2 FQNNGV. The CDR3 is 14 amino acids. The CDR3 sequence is CASSSPTWGSPLHF.

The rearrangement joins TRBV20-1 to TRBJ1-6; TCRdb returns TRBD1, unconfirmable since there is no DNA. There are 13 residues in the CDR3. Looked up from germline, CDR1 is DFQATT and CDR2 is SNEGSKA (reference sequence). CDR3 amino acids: CSARGAGSSPLHF.